The 7 T cell receptor beta chains below were found in one sample sequenced in a study of T cells in localized non-small cell lung cancer. Clones were read by immunoSEQ multiplex PCR, and TCRdb kept only the in-frame ones, dropping some. The sample lists about 28,000 clones, 70% to 90% occurring once. The material was peripheral blood, obtained before any cancer treatment. Receptors were obtained from a woman between 18 and 55 years old with stage I lung adenocarcinoma.

The rearrangement links TRBV6-1 to TRBJ2-7; a weak D match, TRBD2 (5 bases). Germline CDR1 is MNHNS and CDR2 is SASEGT. V dropped 11 bases and J dropped 0 bases, with 17 bases sitting between them. This CDR3 is built from 14 residues. CDR3 bases: TGTGCCGCGGCCAGAGGGCTTAGCTCCTACGAGCAGTACTTC. Its protein product is CAAARGLSSYEQYF.

This clone is a singleton in its sample. The J gene is TRBJ2-5, the V gene TRBV27; TRBD2 matches 10 bases. The germline V gene encodes CDR1 MNHEY and CDR2 SMNVEV (reference sequence). The CDR3 sequence is 14 residues long. The V gene end was trimmed by 11 bases and the J gene end by 1 base; junction bases not matched to a gene: 7. As DNA, the CDR3 is TGTGCCCGCGGACTAGCGGAGTCCCAAGAGACCCAGTACTTC. This gives the protein CARGLAESQETQYF.

The rearrangement joins TRBV7-2 to TRBJ2-1, with D tentatively TRBD1 (5 bases). Trimming cost V 2 bases and J 9 bases, with 11 bases left between them. Per germline, CDR1 SGHTA and CDR2 FQGNSA. This CDR3 comprises 13 residues. CDR3 in amino acids: CASSLSQGPEQFF. The CDR3 DNA follows: TGTGCCAGCAGCTTAAGTCAGGGCCCTGAGCAGTTCTTC. The full variable domain, completed using reference TRBV7-2 and TRBJ2-1, is GAGVSQSPSNKVTEKGKDVELRCDPISGHTALYWYRQSLGQGLEFLIYFQGNSAPDKSGLPSDRFSAERTGGSVSTLTIQRTQQEDSAVYLCASSLSQGPEQFFGPGTRLTVL.

This clone showed up just once. The V call is TRBV7-2, the J call TRBJ1-4; TRBD1 might be the D (5 bases). From germline, CDR1 is SGHTA and CDR2 FQGNSA. The CDR3 totals 14 residues. The V end was cut by 1 base, the J end by 6 bases, with 9 bases between. The CDR3 bases are TGTGCCAGCAGCTTAGGGGGGATCGATGAAAAACTGTTTTTT. Translating gives CASSLGGIDEKLFF.

The chain has TRBV7-2 and TRBJ2-7; 7 bases match TRBD2. This CDR3 has 16 amino acids. V lost 4 bases and J lost 0; bases outside the gene matches: 9. Germline V CDR1 and CDR2: SGHTA, FQGNSA. The CDR3 sequence is CASSSDTSEGSYEQYF. The CDR3 DNA is TGTGCCAGCAGCTCAGATACTAGCGAGGGCTCCTACGAGCAGTACTTC.

In DNA, the CDR3 is TGTGCCAGCACCGAAGAGGGGAGGGATGAAAAACTGTTTTTT. Residues: CASTEEGRDEKLFF. V and J are TRBV6-4 and TRBJ1-4; TRBD1 might be the D (5 bases). The CDR3 covers 14 residues. Trimming left V 7 bases short and J 6 bases short, with 15 bases between. The germline CDR1 and CDR2 sequences are MRHNA and SNTAGT.

The chain couples TRBV29-1 to TRBJ2-2; a weak D match, TRBD2 (5 bases). This CDR3 contains 15 residues. Germline V lookup: CDR1 SQVTM, CDR2 ANQGSEA. V lost 1 base and J lost 5, with 14 bases in between. CDR3 DNA sequence: TGCAGCGTTGAAGTGTGGTCATCGGGAACCGGGGAGCTGTTTTTT. Translation: CSVEVWSSGTGELFF.